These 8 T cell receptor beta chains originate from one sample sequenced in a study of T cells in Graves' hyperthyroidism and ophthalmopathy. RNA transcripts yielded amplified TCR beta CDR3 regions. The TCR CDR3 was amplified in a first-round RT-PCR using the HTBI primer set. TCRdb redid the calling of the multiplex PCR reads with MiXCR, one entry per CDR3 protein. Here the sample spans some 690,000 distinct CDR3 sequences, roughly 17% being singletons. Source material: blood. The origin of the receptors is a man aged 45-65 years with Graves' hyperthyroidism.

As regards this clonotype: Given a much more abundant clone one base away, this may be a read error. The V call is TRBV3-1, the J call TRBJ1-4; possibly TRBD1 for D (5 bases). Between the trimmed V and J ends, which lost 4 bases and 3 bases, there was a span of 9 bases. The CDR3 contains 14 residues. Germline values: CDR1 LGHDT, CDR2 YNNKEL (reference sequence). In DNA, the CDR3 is TGTGCCAGCAGCCGCAGGGAAGCTAATGAAAAACTGTTTTTT. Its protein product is CASSRREANEKLFF.

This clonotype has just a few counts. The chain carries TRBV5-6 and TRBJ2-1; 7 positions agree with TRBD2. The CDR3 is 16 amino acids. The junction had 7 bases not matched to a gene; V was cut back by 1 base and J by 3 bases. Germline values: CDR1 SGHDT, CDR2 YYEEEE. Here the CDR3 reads CASSLLGGFGYNEQFF. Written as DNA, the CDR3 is TGTGCCAGCAGCTTGTTGGGAGGGTTTGGCTACAATGAGCAGTTCTTC.

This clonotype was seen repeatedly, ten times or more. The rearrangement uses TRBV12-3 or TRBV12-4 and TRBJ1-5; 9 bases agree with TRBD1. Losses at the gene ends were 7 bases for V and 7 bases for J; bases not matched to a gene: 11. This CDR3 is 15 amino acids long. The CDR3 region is CASNIDRGRSQPQHF. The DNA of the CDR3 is TGTGCCAGCAATATCGACAGGGGGAGAAGCCAGCCCCAGCATTTT.

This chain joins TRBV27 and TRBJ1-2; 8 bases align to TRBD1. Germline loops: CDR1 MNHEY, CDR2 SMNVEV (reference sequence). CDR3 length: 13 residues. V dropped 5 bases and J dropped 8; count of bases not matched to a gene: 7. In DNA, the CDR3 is TGTGCCAGCAGTAACCAGGGGGCGTGGGGCTACACCTTC. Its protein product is CASSNQGAWGYTF.

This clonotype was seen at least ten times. Written as DNA, the CDR3 is TGTGCCAGCAGCATTACTAGCGGGATAGGTACAGATACGCAGTATTTT. Translating it yields CASSITSGIGTDTQYF. The rearrangement joins TRBV7-9 to TRBJ2-3; 10 nucleotides match TRBD2. The germline V gene encodes CDR1 SEHNR and CDR2 FQNEAQ (reference sequence). The CDR3 contains 16 residues. V lost 5 bases and J lost 3; bases outside the gene matches: 8.

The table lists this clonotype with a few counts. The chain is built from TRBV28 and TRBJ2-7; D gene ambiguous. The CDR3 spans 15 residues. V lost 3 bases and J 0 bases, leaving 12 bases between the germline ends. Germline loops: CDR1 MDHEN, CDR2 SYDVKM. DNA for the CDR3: TGTGCCAGCAGTTTGGCCAGCTTTGACTCCTACGAGCAGTACTTC. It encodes CASSLASFDSYEQYF.

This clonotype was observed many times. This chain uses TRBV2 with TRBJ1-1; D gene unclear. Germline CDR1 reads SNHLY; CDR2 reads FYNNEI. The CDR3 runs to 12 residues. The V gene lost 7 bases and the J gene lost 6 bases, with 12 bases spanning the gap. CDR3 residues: CASTPNRAEAFF. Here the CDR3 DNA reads TGTGCCAGCACCCCCAACCGGGCTGAAGCTTTCTTT.

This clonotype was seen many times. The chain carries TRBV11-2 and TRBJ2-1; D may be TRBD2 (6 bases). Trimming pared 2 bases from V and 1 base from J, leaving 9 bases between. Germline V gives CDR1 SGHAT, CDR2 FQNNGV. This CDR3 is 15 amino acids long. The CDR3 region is CASSLMGGSYNEQFF. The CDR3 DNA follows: TGTGCCAGCAGCTTAATGGGAGGTTCCTACAATGAGCAGTTCTTC.